The 25 T cell receptor beta chains below were found in one sample sequenced in a study of T cells in Graves' hyperthyroidism and ophthalmopathy. Regions amplified from RNA transcripts were the TCR beta CDR3 regions. When the TCR CDR3 underwent first-round RT-PCR, the HTBI primer set was used. TCRdb itself ran the multiplex PCR reads through MiXCR, one entry per CDR3 protein. The sample contains over 250,000 distinct CDR3 sequences, around 25% of which appear only once. Sequenced sample: blood. The receptors originated from a man in his forties with Graves' hyperthyroidism that later progressed to Graves' ophthalmopathy.

This clonotype was detected many times. This sequence joins TRBV5-1 and TRBJ1-2, with D perhaps TRBD1 (5 bases). Trimming pared 5 bases from V and 7 bases from J, leaving 21 bases between. This CDR3 is built from 15 residues. Germline assignment: CDR1 SGHRS and CDR2 YFSETQ. The DNA for the CDR3 is TGCGCCAGCAGTTACACGCAGGGAGAAGCGAGTGGCTACACCTTC. It encodes CASSYTQGEASGYTF.

This clonotype was counted at least ten times. The chain joins TRBV27 to TRBJ2-7; maybe TRBD1 (6 bases). Germline CDR1 is MNHEY and CDR2 is SMNVEV (reference sequence). CDR3 length: 14 residues. V shed 6 bases and J shed 0 bases, with 12 bases lying between them. DNA for the CDR3: TGTGCCAGCAGGACTACAGGGAGCTCCTACGAGCAGTACTTC. Amino acids: CASRTTGSSYEQYF.

The CDR3 sequence: CASSRGAGNPQPQHF. The CDR3 bases are TGTGCCAGCAGCCGCGGGGCCGGGAACCCCCAGCCCCAGCATTTT. This chain connects TRBV5-8 to TRBJ1-5; D perhaps matches TRBD1 (5 bases). Germline V gene sequence: CDR1 SGHTS, CDR2 YDEGEE. Trimming pared 4 bases from V and 7 bases from J, leaving 18 bases between. The CDR3 length is 15 residues.

This clonotype came up many times. The chain employs TRBV11-2 and TRBJ2-5, with D maybe TRBD2 (5 bases). The CDR3 is 14 residues long. The ends were cut back, 8 bases at V and 4 bases at J, with 17 bases in the middle. CDR1 and CDR2 (germline): SGHAT, FQNNGV. In DNA form, the CDR3 reads TGTGCCAGCCCCAGTCTGGGAGCCTCAGAGACCCAGTACTTC. Translation gives CASPSLGASETQYF.

There are many counts of this clonotype. The CDR3 DNA follows: TGCAGTGCTGACGCCGGGACAGCCCATCAGCCCCAGCATTTT. Translating gives CSADAGTAHQPQHF. V gene TRBV20-1 combines with J gene TRBJ1-5; 7 positions match TRBD1. The germline V gene has CDR1 DFQATT and CDR2 SNEGSKA (reference sequence). The J segment lost 5 bases and the V segment lost 5 bases, leaving 9 bases of the junction unmatched. The CDR3 loop spans 14 amino acids.

With respect to this clonotype: Compared with germline, one end of the junction differs, possibly owing to a read error. The CDR3 spells CASSPGAWITF. The CDR3 region has the DNA TGTGCCAGTAGTCCGGGAGCATGGATTACCTTC. The chain combines TRBV19 with TRBJ2-7, with D possibly matching TRBD2 (6 bases). The CDR3 has 11 amino acids. Germline V gives CDR1 LNHDA, CDR2 SQIVND (reference sequence).

The chain recombines TRBV20-1 with TRBJ1-1; D not certain. Germline CDR1 is DFQATT and CDR2 is SNEGSKA (reference sequence). CDR3 length: 14 residues. V shed 0 bases and J shed 4 bases, with 12 bases lying between them. The CDR3 DNA follows: TGCAGTGCTAGAGATGGGCTCCGGAGCACTGAAGCTTTCTTT. This encodes CSARDGLRSTEAFF.

This clonotype was seen a handful of times. This chain connects TRBV14 to TRBJ2-7, with 8 bases that match TRBD1. Germline loops: CDR1 SGHDN, CDR2 FVKESK. This CDR3 has 16 residues. The V and J ends lost 3 bases and 8 bases, in that order; junction bases with no gene match: 15. CDR3 region: CASSQYVGQGPLQQYF. The DNA for the CDR3 is TGTGCCAGCAGCCAGTACGTCGGACAGGGACCTCTCCAGCAGTACTTC.

The chain carries TRBV6-2 or TRBV6-3 and TRBJ2-7; D is uncertain. Trimming stripped 5 bases from V and 5 bases from J, with 16 bases between. The CDR3 is 14 amino acids. Germline-derived CDR1 and CDR2 are MNHEY and SVGEGT. The chain's CDR3 is CASSQPDPPHEQYF. In nucleotides, the CDR3 is TGTGCCAGCAGTCAGCCGGACCCGCCCCACGAGCAGTACTTC.

The sample holds a few counts of this clonotype. V is TRBV28 and J is TRBJ1-5; D gene uncertain. The CDR3 has 11 amino acids. The germline V gene has CDR1 MDHEN and CDR2 SYDVKM. V lost 3 bases, J lost 12 bases, and 9 bases lay in between. The CDR3 nucleotides read TGTGCCAGCAGTTTGAAGCTGCTCCAGCATTTT. Translation gives CASSLKLLQHF.

This clonotype has a count of ten or more. The CDR3 region has the DNA TGCGCCAGCAGCCAGGGGACAAGGCCGATTACCCAGTACTTC. Its translation is CASSQGTRPITQYF. The V and J genes are TRBV4-1 and TRBJ2-5, with D maybe TRBD1 (6 bases). Germline V gene data show CDR1 as MGHRA and CDR2 as YSYEKL. Between the trimmed V and J ends, which lost 3 bases and 8 bases, there was a span of 16 bases. The CDR3 runs 14 residues.

This clonotype was detected only once. V usage is TRBV6-1 and J usage is TRBJ1-5; a possible D gene is TRBD1 (5 bases). With 6 bases removed from V and 6 bases from J, the gap between germline ends came to 15 bases. Germline loops: CDR1 MNHNS, CDR2 SASEGT. This CDR3 is 14 amino acids long. The CDR3 spells CASSSGGESQPQHF. The CDR3 nucleotides are TGTGCCAGCAGCTCGGGGGGGGAGAGTCAGCCCCAGCATTTT.

This clonotype has a handful of counts. The V gene is TRBV7-2, the J gene TRBJ2-7; D is unresolved. Germline V gives CDR1 SGHTA, CDR2 FQGNSA. Trimming pared 1 base from V and 2 bases from J, leaving 12 bases between. This CDR3 region has 15 residues. CDR3 sequence: CASSLGQVGTYEQYF. CDR3 in DNA: TGTGCCAGCAGCTTAGGGCAGGTCGGAACCTACGAGCAGTACTTC.

This clonotype was observed many times. This chain joins TRBV12-3 or TRBV12-4 and TRBJ2-5; 8 bases are shared with TRBD1. V dropped 6 bases and J dropped 4; count of bases not matched to a gene: 7. This CDR3 is built from 14 residues. The DNA of the CDR3 is TGTGCCAGCAGCTCGGACAGGGTAGGAGAGACCCAGTACTTC. It translates to CASSSDRVGETQYF.

This clonotype was detected ten times or more. The rearrangement links TRBV7-9 to TRBJ2-5; 8 bases map to TRBD1. The CDR3 runs to 15 residues. CDR1 SEHNR and CDR2 FQNEAQ come from the germline V gene (reference sequence). The V and J ends lost 6 bases and 5 bases, in that order; junction bases with no gene match: 11. Written as DNA, the CDR3 is TGTGCCAGCAGTACCGGGACAGGTATTCTGGAGACCCAGTACTTC. It encodes CASSTGTGILETQYF.

This chain joins TRBV11-1 and TRBJ1-2; 8 bases fit TRBD1. With 5 bases clipped from V and 6 bases from J, the junction kept 14 bases outside the gene matches. The germline V gene has CDR1 SGHAT and CDR2 FQDESV (reference sequence). This CDR3 contains 16 residues. The CDR3 loop is CASSRAQGAEEDGYTF. For the CDR3, the DNA is TGTGCCAGCAGCCGAGCTCAGGGGGCGGAGGAGGATGGCTACACCTTC.

The V call is TRBV19, the J call TRBJ2-7; 8 positions match TRBD1. With 3 bases clipped from V and 7 bases from J, the junction kept 8 bases outside the gene matches. This CDR3 is 14 amino acids long. Per germline, CDR1 LNHDA and CDR2 SQIVND (reference sequence). This CDR3 is CASSIDRGPWEQYF. The CDR3 DNA reads TGTGCCAGTAGTATTGACAGGGGTCCGTGGGAGCAGTACTTC.

This clonotype was counted ten times or more. V is TRBV15 and J is TRBJ1-3; no firm D call. The CDR3 has 16 residues. The germline V gene encodes CDR1 LNHNV and CDR2 YYDKDF (reference sequence). With 0 bases removed from V and 0 bases from J, the gap between germline ends came to 9 bases. The CDR3 region is CATSRDGLNSGNTIYF. The CDR3 DNA follows: TGTGCCACCAGCAGAGACGGTCTTAACTCTGGAAACACCATATATTTT.

This clonotype showed up many times. This chain connects TRBV11-2 to TRBJ2-2; a weak D match, TRBD2 (6 bases). Germline V CDR1 and CDR2: SGHAT, FQNNGV. CDR3 length: 14 residues. V was clipped by 5 bases and J by 5 bases, with 12 bases between them. In DNA form, the CDR3 reads TGTGCCAGCAGCCGCGGGGTCACGACCGGGGAGCTGTTTTTT. Protein product: CASSRGVTTGELFF.

CDR3 sequence (DNA): TGCAGCGTTGAAGGGCTCCACTCCTACGAGCAGTACTTC. This encodes CSVEGLHSYEQYF. The chain couples TRBV29-1 to TRBJ2-7; the D is unclear. The germline gives CDR1 SQVTM, CDR2 ANQGSEA. V was pared by 1 base and J by 0 bases, with 7 bases between. The CDR3 runs to 13 residues.

Ten or more counts support this clonotype. This chain uses TRBV9 with TRBJ2-2; 8 bases agree with TRBD2. CDR3 size: 14 residues. Germline V gene lookup returns CDR1 SGDLS and CDR2 YYNGEE. Trimming removed 6 bases from V and 7 bases from J; junction bases left unmatched: 8. CDR3 in amino acids: CASKREPLVGELFF. The CDR3 nucleotides read TGTGCCAGCAAGCGGGAGCCGTTGGTCGGGGAGCTGTTTTTT. The variable domain in full, completed from reference TRBV9 and TRBJ2-2, reads DSGVTQTPKHLITATGQRVTLRCSPRSGDLSVYWYQQSLDQGLQFLIQYYNGEERAKGNILERFSAQQFPDLHSELNLSSLELGDSALYFCASKREPLVGELFFGEGSRLTVL.

The sample holds many counts of this clonotype. The CDR3 bases are TGTGCCAGCAGTCCTGGCCAGGGACACTATGGCTACACCTTC. Its translation: CASSPGQGHYGYTF. V gene TRBV27 combines with J gene TRBJ1-2; tentatively, D is TRBD1 (5 bases). The germline gives CDR1 MNHEY, CDR2 SMNVEV (reference sequence). CDR3 length: 14 amino acids. V lost 5 bases and J lost 3, with 13 bases in between.

V and J are TRBV12-5 and TRBJ2-7, with 10 positions matching TRBD2. The length of the CDR3 is 17 residues. V trimming: 1 base; J trimming: 6 bases; junction bases outside the gene matches: 12. Germline V lookup: CDR1 LGHNT, CDR2 FRNRAP. CDR3 bases: TGTGCTAGTGGTTTGGCACCCCTACTAGCGGGATCGGGCGAGCAGTACTTC. Translated: CASGLAPLLAGSGEQYF.

The table lists this clonotype with many counts. The chain has TRBV28 and TRBJ1-3; D is ambiguous. CDR1 and CDR2 (germline): MDHEN, SYDVKM. CDR3 length: 15 amino acids. V dropped 3 bases and J dropped 2 bases, with 11 bases sitting between them. The CDR3 DNA is TGTGCCAGCAGTTTCTCCGGTTATCCTGGAAACACCATATATTTT. It yields the protein CASSFSGYPGNTIYF.

The J gene is TRBJ2-2, the V gene TRBV12-3 or TRBV12-4; either TRBD1 or TRBD2 may supply D (5 bases each). The CDR3 runs 14 residues. V was clipped by 7 bases and J by 1 base, with 10 bases between them. CDR3 sequence reads: CASTLGENTGELFF. For the CDR3, the DNA is TGTGCCAGCACCCTGGGGGAGAACACCGGGGAGCTGTTTTTT.